One sample yielded the 25 T cell receptor beta chains listed below, sequenced in a study of T cell changes during pregnancy in multiple sclerosis. This table comes from immunoSEQ multiplex PCR, and its TCRdb copy is limited to in-frame clones, with some not included. The data contain around 100,000 clones, approximately 90% of them seen just once; the ten biggest clones take up roughly 0.88%. The sequencing used peripheral blood, collected after pregnancy. These TCRs come from a female donor with multiple sclerosis, enrolled in a pregnancy study.

The J gene is TRBJ2-5, the V gene TRBV5-1; 9 bases agree with TRBD2. V was clipped by 1 base and J by 2 bases; unmatched bases: 9. CDR1 is SGHRS, CDR2 YFSETQ, per germline. The CDR3 is made up of 17 amino acids. For the CDR3, the DNA is TGCGCCAGCAGCTTGATTTCGAGACTAGCGGTGCAAGAGACCCAGTACTTC. It translates to CASSLISRLAVQETQYF.

V usage is TRBV7-2 and J usage is TRBJ2-5, with 7 bases lining up with TRBD1. Germline CDR1 SGHTA, CDR2 FQGNSA. The length of the CDR3 is 15 residues. Trimming removed 3 bases from V and 3 bases from J; junction bases left unmatched: 7. CDR3 bases: TGTGCCAGCAGCTTCCCCCTCACAGGGGAAGAGACCCAGTACTTC. Encoded protein: CASSFPLTGEETQYF.

CDR3 protein: CASSLGQLGETQYF. Here the CDR3 DNA reads TGTGCCAGCAGCTTAGGACAGCTCGGGGAGACCCAGTACTTC. V usage is TRBV7-9 and J usage is TRBJ2-5; D may be TRBD1 (5 bases). Trimming took off 1 base at V and 5 bases at J, with 11 bases between the two ends. The CDR3 extends over 14 amino acids. CDR1 is SEHNR and CDR2 is FQNEAQ in the germline V gene (reference sequence).

This clone was recorded a few times. The chain combines TRBV5-5 with TRBJ2-7, with D possibly matching TRBD1 (5 bases). This CDR3 contains 15 residues. Germline V CDR1 and CDR2: SGHKS, YYEKEE (reference sequence). Between the trimmed V and J ends, which lost 0 bases and 3 bases, there was a span of 13 bases. CDR3 DNA sequence: TGTGCCAGCAGCTTGGCCGATGACAGCTTCTACGAGCAGTACTTC. Translation: CASSLADDSFYEQYF.

V usage is TRBV2 and J usage is TRBJ1-2; 7 positions match TRBD1. Germline CDR1 reads SNHLY; CDR2 reads FYNNEI. The CDR3 has 12 residues. V shed 7 bases, J shed 7 bases, and the junction held 6 bases outside the gene matches. The chain's CDR3 is CASTGGGGGYTF. In DNA, the CDR3 is TGTGCCAGCACAGGGGGTGGCGGTGGCTACACCTTC.

The chain uses TRBV6-1 and TRBJ2-7; D may be TRBD1 (5 bases). CDR1 is MNHNS, CDR2 SASEGT, per germline. V lost 3 bases, J lost 2 bases, and 8 bases lay in between. The CDR3 contains 13 residues. Here the CDR3 reads CASSEVGAYEQYF. In DNA, the CDR3 is TGTGCCAGCAGTGAGGTAGGGGCCTACGAGCAGTACTTC.

The chain employs TRBV2 and TRBJ2-5; D is uncertain. The CDR3 is made up of 13 amino acids. Germline CDR1 reads SNHLY; CDR2 reads FYNNEI. V was shortened by 6 bases and J by 2 bases, with 10 bases between the two germline ends. The CDR3 is CASRSSGQETQYF. CDR3 DNA sequence: TGTGCCAGCAGGTCGTCAGGACAAGAGACCCAGTACTTC. The variable domain in full, completed from reference TRBV2 and TRBJ2-5, reads EPEVTQTPSHQVTQMGQEVILRCVPISNHLYFYWYRQILGQKVEFLVSFYNNEISEKSEIFDDQFSVERPDGSNFTLKIRSTKLEDSAMYFCASRSSGQETQYFGPGTRLLVL.

This chain connects TRBV2 to TRBJ1-2, with 10 bases fitting TRBD1. The germline CDR1 and CDR2 sequences are SNHLY and FYNNEI. The J segment lost 7 bases and the V segment lost 11 bases, leaving 10 bases of the junction unmatched. The CDR3 runs to 13 residues. CDR3 sequence: CAGSGTGASGYTF. Here the CDR3 DNA reads TGTGCCGGATCCGGGACAGGGGCTTCTGGCTACACCTTC.

The V and J genes are TRBV9 and TRBJ2-5; TRBD2 matches at 10 bases. This CDR3 spans 15 amino acids. V shed 3 bases, J shed 0 bases, and the junction held 2 bases outside the gene matches. Germline V gene data show CDR1 as SGDLS and CDR2 as YYNGEE. This CDR3 is CASSASGGYQETQYF. CDR3 bases: TGTGCCAGCAGCGCTAGCGGGGGTTACCAAGAGACCCAGTACTTC. Based on the CDR3 plus reference TRBV9 and TRBJ2-5, the full variable domain is DSGVTQTPKHLITATGQRVTLRCSPRSGDLSVYWYQQSLDQGLQFLIQYYNGEERAKGNILERFSAQQFPDLHSELNLSSLELGDSALYFCASSASGGYQETQYFGPGTRLLVL.

The J gene is TRBJ1-2, the V gene TRBV5-8; tentatively, D is TRBD1 (5 bases). Germline loops: CDR1 SGHTS, CDR2 YDEGEE. The CDR3 is made up of 15 amino acids. Between the trimmed V and J ends, which lost 4 bases and 4 bases, there was a span of 17 bases. The CDR3 DNA follows: TGTGCCAGCAGCCTCGGTCGGGGGAGGGGCTATGGCTACACCTTC. This translates into CASSLGRGRGYGYTF.

CDR3 loop: CASRDIGLAGNYEQYF. CDR3 coding DNA: TGTGCCAGCAGGGACATTGGACTAGCGGGGAACTACGAGCAGTACTTC. The chain is built from TRBV2 and TRBJ2-7; 12 nucleotides match TRBD2. CDR1 SNHLY and CDR2 FYNNEI come from the germline V gene. The CDR3 runs to 16 residues. With V trimmed by 6 bases and J by 3 bases, 9 bases remained unmatched.

The chain couples TRBV6-5 to TRBJ1-1; tentative D call: TRBD1 (6 bases). The germline V gene has CDR1 MNHEY and CDR2 SVGAGI. The CDR3 runs to 14 residues. Trimming left V 5 bases short and J 9 bases short, with 19 bases between. In DNA form, the CDR3 reads TGTGCCAGCAGTCGCGTCACAGGGTCATGGAAAGCTTTCTTT. It is translated as CASSRVTGSWKAFF.

V and J are TRBV9 and TRBJ1-3; 8 positions match TRBD1. The CDR3 contains 15 residues. Germline V CDR1 and CDR2: SGDLS, YYNGEE. V shed 3 bases and J 4 bases; nucleotides not matched to a gene: 6. CDR3: CASSGGQGEGNTIYF. The CDR3 region has the DNA TGTGCCAGCAGCGGCGGACAGGGCGAAGGAAACACCATATATTTT.

The V and J genes are TRBV5-1 and TRBJ2-5; no reliable D call. The J call may be mistaken, given a closer DNA end match to TRBJ2-7. Germline V lookup: CDR1 SGHRS, CDR2 YFSETQ. CDR3 length: 16 residues. In nucleotides, the CDR3 is TGCGCCAGCAGCTTTGGGCTCTCCAGTCAGTTGGGCGAGCAGTACTTC. The encoded protein is CASSFGLSSQLGEQYF.

The chain employs TRBV30 and TRBJ1-5; D gene unclear. Germline V gene lookup returns CDR1 GTSNPN and CDR2 SVGIG (reference sequence). The CDR3 sequence is 12 residues long. Trimming took 5 bases from V and 4 from J, leaving 9 bases between them. CDR3 in DNA: TGTGCCTGGGGGCAGCCTAATCAGCCCCAGCATTTT. This translates into CAWGQPNQPQHF. Combining the CDR3 with reference TRBV30 and TRBJ1-5 gives the whole variable domain SQTIHQWPATLVQPVGSPLSLECTVEGTSNPNLYWYRQAAGRGLQLLFYSVGIGQISSEVPQNLSASRPQDRQFILSSKKLLLSDSGFYLCAWGQPNQPQHFGDGTRLSIL.

The chain has TRBV7-9 and TRBJ2-5; 7 bases fit TRBD2. The CDR3 length is 16 residues. The germline CDR1 and CDR2 sequences are SEHNR and FQNEAQ (reference sequence). J was trimmed by 2 bases and V by 6 bases; bases with no gene match: 12. This chain's CDR3 is CASSRPLRDYQETQYF. The CDR3 DNA is TGTGCCAGCAGTCGCCCCCTCCGGGACTATCAAGAGACCCAGTACTTC.

This clone was counted a few times. V gene TRBV19 combines with J gene TRBJ2-3, with TRBD1 matching over 8 bases. Germline values: CDR1 LNHDA, CDR2 SQIVND (reference sequence). Losses at the gene ends were 4 bases for V and 1 base for J; bases not matched to a gene: 1. The length of the CDR3 is 14 residues. CDR3 coding DNA: TGTGCCAGTAGTACGGGACAGGGCACAGATACGCAGTATTTT. Protein sequence: CASSTGQGTDTQYF.

The chain combines TRBV2 with TRBJ2-1, with 10 nucleotides matching TRBD1. With V trimmed by 7 bases and J by 2 bases, 5 bases remained unmatched. The germline V gene has CDR1 SNHLY and CDR2 FYNNEI. CDR3 size: 15 residues. Written as DNA, the CDR3 is TGTGCCAGCACCCCGGACAGGGGGGCCTACAATGAGCAGTTCTTC. Its translation: CASTPDRGAYNEQFF.

The rearrangement uses TRBV27 and TRBJ2-2, with 12 bases matching TRBD1. Per germline, CDR1 MNHEY and CDR2 SMNVEV (reference sequence). The CDR3 spans 17 residues. The trim removed 4 bases at V and 7 bases at J, leaving 10 bases unmatched. CDR3 amino acids: CASSYYWDRGRYGELFF. The CDR3 bases are TGTGCCAGCAGTTACTATTGGGACAGGGGGCGATACGGGGAGCTGTTTTTT.

J is TRBJ1-3 and V is TRBV7-8; D remains ambiguous. V lost 1 base and J lost 6, with 4 bases in between. Germline CDR1 reads SGHVS; CDR2 reads FQNEAQ. This CDR3 has 12 amino acids. The CDR3 nucleotides are TGTGCCAGCAGCTTAGTACTAAACACCATATATTTT. This encodes CASSLVLNTIYF. Full variable domain (outside the CDR3, taken from reference TRBV7-8 and TRBJ1-3): GAGVSQSPRYKVAKRGQDVALRCDPISGHVSLFWYQQALGQGPEFLTYFQNEAQLDKSGLPSDRFFAERPEGSVSTLKIQRTQQEDSAVYLCASSLVLNTIYFGEGSWLTVV.

The chain couples TRBV11-2 to TRBJ2-1, with TRBD1 matching over 9 bases. The junction had 7 bases not matched to a gene; V was cut back by 0 bases and J by 13 bases. Germline V gene data show CDR1 as SGHAT and CDR2 as FQNNGV. This CDR3 contains 14 residues. CDR3 nucleotide sequence: TGTGCCAGCAGCTTAGATCTACCGGGACAGGGACAGTTCTTC. Protein: CASSLDLPGQGQFF.

This sequence joins TRBV4-3 and TRBJ2-7; 13 bases line up with TRBD2. This CDR3 has 18 residues. Losses at the gene ends were 1 base for V and 7 bases for J; bases not matched to a gene: 13. Germline CDR1 is LGHNA and CDR2 is YSLEER. CDR3 nucleotides: TGCGCCAGCAGCCAAGGCACTAGCGGGGGGGCGATTGCCGGGGAGCAGTACTTC. Residues: CASSQGTSGGAIAGEQYF.

The chain joins TRBV28 to TRBJ2-2, with D tentatively TRBD2 (6 bases). The CDR3 runs to 14 residues. V was clipped by 7 bases and J by 5 bases, with 14 bases between them. Germline V CDR1 and CDR2: MDHEN, SYDVKM. This CDR3 is CASKERRGTGELFF. The CDR3 DNA reads TGTGCCAGCAAAGAGAGGAGGGGAACCGGGGAGCTGTTTTTT.

The J gene is TRBJ1-3, the V gene TRBV5-1; unclear D gene. Trimming removed 2 bases from V and 0 bases from J, with 6 bases in between. Germline V CDR1 and CDR2: SGHRS, YFSETQ. This CDR3 comprises 14 residues. The CDR3 reads CASSLGGSGNTIYF. In DNA, the CDR3 is TGCGCCAGCAGCTTAGGAGGCTCTGGAAACACCATATATTTT.

The chain combines TRBV28 with TRBJ2-7; 9 bases align to TRBD2. This CDR3 spans 15 amino acids. From germline, CDR1 is MDHEN and CDR2 SYDVKM. J was trimmed by 5 bases and V by 2 bases; bases with no gene match: 7. CDR3 sequence reads: CASSLSSGRRDEQYF. DNA for the CDR3: TGTGCCAGCAGTTTAAGTAGCGGGAGAAGAGACGAGCAGTACTTC.